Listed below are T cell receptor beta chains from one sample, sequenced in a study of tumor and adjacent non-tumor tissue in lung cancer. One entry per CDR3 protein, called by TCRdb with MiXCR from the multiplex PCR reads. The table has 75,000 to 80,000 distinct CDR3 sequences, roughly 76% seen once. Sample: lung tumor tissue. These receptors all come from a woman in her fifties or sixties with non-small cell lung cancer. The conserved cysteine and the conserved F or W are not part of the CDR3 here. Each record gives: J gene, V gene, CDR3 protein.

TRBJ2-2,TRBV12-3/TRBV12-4,ASRFDRGTGELF
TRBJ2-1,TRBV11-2,ASNKGGGGYNEYF
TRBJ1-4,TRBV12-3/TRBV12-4,VSIRTVNEKLF
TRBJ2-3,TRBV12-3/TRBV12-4,AISLETLGTDTQY
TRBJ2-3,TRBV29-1,RVDTSTDTQY
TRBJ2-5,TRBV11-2,RSSLTGETQN
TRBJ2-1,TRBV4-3,ANSQTSVSNSYNEQF
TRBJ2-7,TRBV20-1,SARWGLVTYEQY
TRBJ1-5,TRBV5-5,ASSGRGFVQTQH
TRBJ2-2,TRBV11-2,ASSKDWDIGELF
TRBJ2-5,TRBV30,AWNTGTGGETQY
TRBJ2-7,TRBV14,VTSQYHRTENVYEQY
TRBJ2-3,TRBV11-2,ARSLNPGLVGADTQY
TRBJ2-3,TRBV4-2,ASRQVTSGTTVTQY
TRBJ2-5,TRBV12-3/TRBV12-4,ASSLAGIQETHY
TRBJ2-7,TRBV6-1,ASSELANHEQY
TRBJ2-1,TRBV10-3,AITASTSGTNNEQF
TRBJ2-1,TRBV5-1,VSSLGTYNDQF
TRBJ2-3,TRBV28,ASSLPSALTDTRY
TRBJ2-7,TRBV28,AGSSSGQLSYEQY
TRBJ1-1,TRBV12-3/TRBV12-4,ASSVGAGMDTEAF
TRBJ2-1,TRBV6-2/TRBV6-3,ANSIGLEQF